This is a list of T cell receptor beta chains from one sample in a study of shared clonotypes between healthy human individuals. Sequencing was performed with immunoSEQ multiplex PCR; in TCRdb, only in-frame clones are kept and a portion is missing. The repertoire includes roughly 2.1 million clones, roughly 91% of them detected once, and over 1.5% sits in the top ten. Sequencing was done on a sample of naive CD8+ T cells from PBMCs. The receptors stem from a man aged 18 to 30 in good health. Some clones in this sample may be carry-over from other donors' samples. CDR3s include the opening cysteine and the closing phenylalanine or tryptophan.

j_call: TRBJ2-7
v_call: TRBV7-2
cdr3_length: 14
cdr3_aa: CASSWTGGSYEQYF

j_call: TRBJ2-1
v_call: TRBV28
cdr3_length: 15
cdr3_aa: CASSFTTSGSNEQFF

j_call: TRBJ1-1
v_call: TRBV7-9
cdr3_length: 14
cdr3_aa: CASSATTGSGEAFF

j_call: TRBJ1-2
v_call: TRBV27
cdr3_length: 15
cdr3_aa: CASSLTQAWRYGYTF

j_call: TRBJ2-7
v_call: TRBV13
cdr3_length: 15
cdr3_aa: CASSLTGTSLNEQYF

j_call: TRBJ2-2
v_call: TRBV4-1
cdr3_length: 20
cdr3_aa: CASSHLIVGLAGLGTGELFF

j_call: TRBJ2-7
v_call: TRBV29-1
cdr3_length: 12
cdr3_aa: CSVDGGSGEQYF

j_call: TRBJ2-1
v_call: TRBV11-2
cdr3_length: 17
cdr3_aa: CASSLWSGTSGTNEQFF

j_call: TRBJ1-5
v_call: TRBV30
cdr3_length: 15
cdr3_aa: CAWSVKADSNQPQHF

j_call: TRBJ1-5
v_call: TRBV30
cdr3_length: 15
cdr3_aa: CAWRHRGQSNQPQHF